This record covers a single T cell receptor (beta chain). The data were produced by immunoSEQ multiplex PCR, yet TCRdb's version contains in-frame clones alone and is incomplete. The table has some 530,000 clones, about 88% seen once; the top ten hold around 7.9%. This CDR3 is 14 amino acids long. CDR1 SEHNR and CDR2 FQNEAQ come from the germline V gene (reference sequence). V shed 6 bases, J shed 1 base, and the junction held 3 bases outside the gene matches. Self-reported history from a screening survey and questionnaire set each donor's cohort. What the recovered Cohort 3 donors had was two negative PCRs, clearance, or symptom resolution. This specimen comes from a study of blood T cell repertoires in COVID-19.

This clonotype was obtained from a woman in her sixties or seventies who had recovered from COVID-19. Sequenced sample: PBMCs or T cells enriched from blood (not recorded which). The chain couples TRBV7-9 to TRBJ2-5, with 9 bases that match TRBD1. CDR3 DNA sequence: TGTGCCAGCAGGACGACAGGGGGCCAAGAGACCCAGTACTTC. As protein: CASRTTGGQETQYF.